This T cell receptor beta chain appears in the sequencing data of a study of shared clonotypes between healthy human individuals. All the donors were Caucasian adults who lived in Nashville, Tennessee. The unsorted samples took 85 million or so PBMCs to get genomic DNA. Germline V gene lookup returns CDR1 SQVTM and CDR2 ANQGSEA. Trimming took off 3 bases at V and 1 base at J, with 11 bases between the two ends. This CDR3 is built from 14 residues. The assay was immunoSEQ multiplex PCR, and TCRdb's table has in-frame clones only and misses some. The sample records about 520,000 clones, 81% being singletons. About this clone itself: A far larger clone is only one base removed, so a read error is likely.

This sequence joins TRBV29-1 and TRBJ2-3; unclear D gene. This receptor was obtained from a woman aged 35 to 49 in good health. Some clones in this sample may be carry-over from other donors' samples. The sequenced sample consisted of PBMCs. The CDR3 DNA is TGCAGCGTTGACAGTGGGCTCGGCACAGATACGCAGTATTTT. Protein product: CSVDSGLGTDTQYF.